The clone carrying this T cell receptor (beta chain) appeared many times. Its matching antigen is unknown. The CDR3 spans 16 residues. V shed 5 bases and J 3 bases; nucleotides not matched to a gene: 8. Germline V lookup: CDR1 SGHVS, CDR2 FQNEAQ. TCRdb reprocessed the reads with MiXCR, giving one entry per CDR3 protein. The sample gives about 110,000 distinct CDR3 sequences, 9.5% to 13% of which show up once; around a third is in the top ten. The data derive from a study of T cell repertoires in cytomegalovirus infection. Overall study context: Based on public TCR beta signatures, there were indications of CMV infection and of a matching HLA type.

Findings and limits, study-wide: Adding up the frequency of public TCR beta families identified people who carried CMV plus the relevant HLA.

The gene calls are TRBV7-8 and TRBJ1-5, with 9 positions matching TRBD1. The TCR sequence derives from a human donor in good health (CMV status not recorded). Some clones in this sample may be carry-over from other donors' samples. The sample was PBMCs, sequenced either directly or after in vitro stimulation (not recorded which). CDR3 sequence reads: CASSPGQGGVNQPQHF. In nucleotides, the CDR3 is TGTGCCAGCAGCCCGGGACAGGGTGGCGTCAATCAGCCCCAGCATTTT.